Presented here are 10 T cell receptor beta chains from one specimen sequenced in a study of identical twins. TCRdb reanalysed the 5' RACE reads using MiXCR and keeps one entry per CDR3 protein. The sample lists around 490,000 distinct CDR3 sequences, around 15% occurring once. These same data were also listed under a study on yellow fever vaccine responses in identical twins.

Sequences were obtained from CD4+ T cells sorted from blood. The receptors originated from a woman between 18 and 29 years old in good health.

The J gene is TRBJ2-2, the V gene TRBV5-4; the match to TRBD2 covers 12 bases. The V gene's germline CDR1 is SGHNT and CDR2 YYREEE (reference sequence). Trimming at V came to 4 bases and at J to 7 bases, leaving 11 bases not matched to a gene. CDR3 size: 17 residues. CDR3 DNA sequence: TGTGCCAGCAGCCCTCCCCTAGCGGGAGGGCGAGGCGGGGAGCTGTTTTTT. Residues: CASSPPLAGGRGGELFF.

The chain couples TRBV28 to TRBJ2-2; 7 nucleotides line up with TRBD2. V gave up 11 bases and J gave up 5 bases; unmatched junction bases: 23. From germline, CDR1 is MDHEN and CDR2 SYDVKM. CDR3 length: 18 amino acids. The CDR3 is CAAKRTSDPVGGTGELFF. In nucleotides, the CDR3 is TGTGCCGCAAAAAGGACTAGTGATCCCGTTGGGGGGACCGGGGAGCTGTTTTTT.

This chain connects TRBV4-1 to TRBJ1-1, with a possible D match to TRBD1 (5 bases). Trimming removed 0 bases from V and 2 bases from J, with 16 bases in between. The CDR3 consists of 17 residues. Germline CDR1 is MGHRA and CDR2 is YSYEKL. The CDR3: CASSQDMGQDDNTEAFF. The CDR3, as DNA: TGCGCCAGCAGCCAAGATATGGGGCAGGACGATAACACTGAAGCTTTCTTT.

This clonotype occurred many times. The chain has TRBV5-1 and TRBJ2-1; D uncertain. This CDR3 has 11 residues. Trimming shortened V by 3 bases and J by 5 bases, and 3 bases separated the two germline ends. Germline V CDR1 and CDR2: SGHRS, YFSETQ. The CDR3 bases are TGCGCCAGCAGCTCAAACAATGAGCAGTTCTTC. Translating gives CASSSNNEQFF. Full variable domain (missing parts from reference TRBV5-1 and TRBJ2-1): KAGVTQTPRYLIKTRGQQVTLSCSPISGHRSVSWYQQTPGQGLQFLFEYFSETQRNKGNFPGRFSGRQFSNSRSEMNVSTLELGDSALYLCASSSNNEQFFGPGTRLTVL.

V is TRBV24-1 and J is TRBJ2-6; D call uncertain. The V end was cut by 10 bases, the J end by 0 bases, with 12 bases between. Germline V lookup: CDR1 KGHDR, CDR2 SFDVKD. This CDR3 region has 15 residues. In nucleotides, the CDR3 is TGTGCCACAGCGTCCGGAAGCTCTGGGGCCAACGTCCTGACTTTC. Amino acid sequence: CATASGSSGANVLTF.

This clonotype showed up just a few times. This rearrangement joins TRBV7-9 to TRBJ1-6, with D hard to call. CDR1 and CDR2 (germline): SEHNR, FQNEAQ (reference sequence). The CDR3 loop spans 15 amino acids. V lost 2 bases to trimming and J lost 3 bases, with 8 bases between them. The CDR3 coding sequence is TGTGCCAGCAGCTTAAGGGCGAACTATAATTCACCCCTCCACTTT. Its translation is CASSLRANYNSPLHF.

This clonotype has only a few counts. The chain's CDR3 is CASSFSRAPAFF. The CDR3 DNA is TGTGCCAGCAGCTTCTCCAGGGCCCCAGCTTTCTTT. The V gene is TRBV7-6, the J gene TRBJ1-1; D is perhaps TRBD1 (5 bases). Germline CDR1 reads SGHVS; CDR2 reads FNYEAQ. CDR3 length: 12 amino acids. The V and J ends lost 3 bases and 10 bases respectively, with 12 bases between them.

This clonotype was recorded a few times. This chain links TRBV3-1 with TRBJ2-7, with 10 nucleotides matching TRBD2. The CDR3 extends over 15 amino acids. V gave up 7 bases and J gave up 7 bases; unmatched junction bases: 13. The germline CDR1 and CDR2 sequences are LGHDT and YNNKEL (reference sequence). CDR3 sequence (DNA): TGTGCCAGCACCACTAGCGGGACCCTCTCGGGGGAGCAGTACTTC. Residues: CASTTSGTLSGEQYF.

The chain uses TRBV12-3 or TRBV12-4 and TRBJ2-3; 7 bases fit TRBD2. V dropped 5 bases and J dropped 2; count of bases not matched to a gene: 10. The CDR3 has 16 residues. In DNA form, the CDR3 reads TGTGCCAGCAGTCGTCTTGGGGGACTATCCACAGATACGCAGTATTTT. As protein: CASSRLGGLSTDTQYF.

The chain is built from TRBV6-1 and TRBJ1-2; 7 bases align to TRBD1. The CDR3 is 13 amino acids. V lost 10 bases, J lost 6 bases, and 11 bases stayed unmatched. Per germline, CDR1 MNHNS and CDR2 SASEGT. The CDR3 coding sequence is TGTGCCACGGGGCAGGGGGTCGCGAATGGCTACACCTTC. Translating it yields CATGQGVANGYTF.